A single sample gave rise to the 28 T cell receptor beta chains below, sequenced in a study of regulatory T cells in long-lasting Graves disease. Time point in this sample: newly diagnosed GD, antithyroid drugs for less than 3 months. Preparation of the TCR library used RNA extracted from PBMCs. HTBI primers from iRepertoire and Arm-PCR of CDR3 regions yielded the TCR beta libraries. A single record per CDR3 protein comes from TCRdb applying MiXCR to the multiplex PCR reads. The data hold 250,000 or so distinct CDR3 sequences, with 20% observed a single time. The sequencing here drew on peripheral blood mononuclear cells (PBMCs), taken at new diagnosis, from a patient treated with antithyroid drugs. All receptors derive from a female donor with Graves disease.

This clonotype was counted many times. The rearrangement joins TRBV2 to TRBJ2-4; 15 positions agree with TRBD2. The CDR3 is 16 amino acids. With 5 bases clipped from V and 6 bases from J, the junction kept 5 bases outside the gene matches. Germline V gene data show CDR1 as SNHLY and CDR2 as FYNNEI. In nucleotides, the CDR3 is TGTGCCAGCAGTTTCGGGACTAGCGGGGGGAGAAACATTCAGTACTTC. Translating it yields CASSFGTSGGRNIQYF. Filled out from reference TRBV2 and TRBJ2-4, the complete variable domain reads EPEVTQTPSHQVTQMGQEVILRCVPISNHLYFYWYRQILGQKVEFLVSFYNNEISEKSEIFDDQFSVERPDGSNFTLKIRSTKLEDSAMYFCASSFGTSGGRNIQYFGAGTRLSVL.

This clonotype showed up many times. V gene TRBV3-1 combines with J gene TRBJ2-1; 14 nucleotides line up with TRBD2. Germline lookup yields CDR1 LGHDT and CDR2 YNNKEL (reference sequence). The CDR3 spans 15 residues. V trimming: 1 base; J trimming: 8 bases; junction bases outside the gene matches: 1. The CDR3 loop reads CASSQVGLAGDEQFF. In DNA, the CDR3 is TGTGCCAGCAGCCAAGTGGGACTAGCGGGAGATGAGCAGTTCTTC.

For the CDR3, the DNA is TGTGCCTGGAGGCAAATGGGAGCAGATACGCAGTATTTT. Protein: CAWRQMGADTQYF. This chain connects TRBV30 to TRBJ2-3; TRBD2 might be the D (5 bases). The CDR3 has 13 amino acids. CDR1 GTSNPN and CDR2 SVGIG come from the germline V gene (reference sequence). With 3 bases removed from V and 4 bases from J, the gap between germline ends came to 11 bases.

Many counts were recorded for this clonotype. The rearrangement joins TRBV3-1 to TRBJ1-4, with 10 bases that match TRBD1. The germline V gene encodes CDR1 LGHDT and CDR2 YNNKEL (reference sequence). V lost 3 bases to trimming and J lost 6 bases; unmatched junction nucleotides: 4. There are 15 residues in the CDR3. DNA for the CDR3: TGTGCCAGCAGCCAGTCCGGGACAGGGGATGAAAAACTGTTTTTT. Protein product: CASSQSGTGDEKLFF.

This chain uses TRBV12-3 or TRBV12-4 with TRBJ2-2; weak D call: TRBD2 (6 bases). V was clipped by 8 bases and J by 1 base, with 14 bases between them. This CDR3 contains 15 residues. CDR3 bases: TGTGCCAGCGGCCGGGTGCGGGGGAACACCGGGGAGCTGTTTTTT. It specifies CASGRVRGNTGELFF.

This clonotype was found many times. This chain links TRBV2 with TRBJ1-4, with TRBD1 identical over 9 bases. The V and J ends lost 9 bases and 8 bases, in that order; junction bases with no gene match: 10. The germline V gene has CDR1 SNHLY and CDR2 FYNNEI. The CDR3 covers 14 residues. CDR3 DNA: TGTGCCAGTCTAGCGGACAGGGGAGACGAAAAACTGTTTTTT. Protein sequence: CASLADRGDEKLFF. The full variable domain, in which reference TRBV2 and TRBJ1-4 provide the parts outside the CDR3, is EPEVTQTPSHQVTQMGQEVILRCVPISNHLYFYWYRQILGQKVEFLVSFYNNEISEKSEIFDDQFSVERPDGSNFTLKIRSTKLEDSAMYFCASLADRGDEKLFFGSGTQLSVL.

This clonotype was found many times. The V gene is TRBV5-1, the J gene TRBJ2-2; tentatively, D is TRBD1 (6 bases). Trimming took off 4 bases at V and 0 bases at J, with 10 bases between the two ends. This CDR3 is built from 15 residues. Germline values: CDR1 SGHRS, CDR2 YFSETQ. The chain's CDR3 is CASSQGGTNTGELFF. The DNA of the CDR3 is TGCGCCAGCAGCCAAGGGGGTACGAACACCGGGGAGCTGTTTTTT.

This clonotype was detected ten times or more. This chain joins TRBV18 and TRBJ2-1; possibly TRBD1 for D (5 bases). The V end lost 2 bases, the J end lost 4 bases, and 12 bases lay between the germline ends. Germline CDR1 and CDR2: KGHSH and LQKENI. This CDR3 region has 15 residues. CDR3 in amino acids: CASSPRDSAYNEQFF. CDR3 DNA: TGTGCCAGCTCACCAAGAGACAGCGCTTACAATGAGCAGTTCTTC.

The sample holds many counts of this clonotype. J is TRBJ2-1 and V is TRBV11-2, with a tentative D call TRBD1 (5 bases). CDR3 length equals 14 residues. V shed 1 base and J shed 8 bases, with 12 bases lying between them. Germline CDR1 is SGHAT and CDR2 is FQNNGV. CDR3 nucleotide sequence: TGTGCCAGCAGCTTAGGGGGCGACAAGTATGAGCAGTTCTTC. Its protein is CASSLGGDKYEQFF. Complete variable domain (other parts from reference TRBV11-2 and TRBJ2-1): EAGVAQSPRYKIIEKRQSVAFWCNPISGHATLYWYQQILGQGPKLLIQFQNNGVVDDSQLPKDRFSAERLKGVDSTLKIQPAKLEDSAVYLCASSLGGDKYEQFFGPGTRLTVL.

This clonotype was recorded many times. The CDR3 is CASSRGRSVTNTGELFF. The CDR3 DNA sequence: TGTGCCAGCAGCCGAGGACGTAGTGTAACGAACACCGGGGAGCTGTTTTTT. The V and J genes are TRBV7-9 and TRBJ2-2; D call uncertain. The germline V and J ends were trimmed by 5 bases and 0 bases, with 16 bases remaining between them. The germline V gene has CDR1 SEHNR and CDR2 FQNEAQ (reference sequence). The CDR3 has 17 amino acids.

The genes are TRBV19 and TRBJ1-1; D ambiguous. The V and J ends lost 5 bases and 1 base respectively, with 8 bases between them. The germline CDR1 and CDR2 sequences are LNHDA and SQIVND (reference sequence). CDR3 length: 13 residues. CDR3 loop: CASSDVQNTEAFF. The CDR3 nucleotides are TGTGCCAGTAGTGACGTCCAGAACACTGAAGCTTTCTTT.

This clonotype was detected a few times. Possible read error: a much larger clone is one base away. The chain joins TRBV29-1 to TRBJ1-4; no reliable D call. This CDR3 is 11 amino acids long. The V gene's germline CDR1 is SQVTM and CDR2 ANQGSEA. As DNA, the CDR3 is TGCAGCGTGGCTTTAGGTTGGGAACTGCTTTTT. This translates into CSVALGWELLF. Full variable domain (missing parts from reference TRBV29-1 and TRBJ1-4): SAVISQKPSRDICQRGTSLTIQCQVDSQVTMMFWYRQQPGQSLTLIATANQGSEATYESGFVIDKFPISRPNLTFSTLTVSNMSPEDSSIYLCSVALGWELLFGSGTQLSVL.

This clonotype appeared many times. The V call is TRBV20-1, the J call TRBJ1-5, with D tentatively TRBD1 (5 bases). Per germline, CDR1 DFQATT and CDR2 SNEGSKA (reference sequence). The V gene lost 5 bases and the J gene lost 5 bases, with 13 bases spanning the gap. The CDR3 sequence is 13 residues long. CDR3 in amino acids: CSASREGDQPQHF. The CDR3 DNA reads as TGCAGTGCTTCCAGGGAAGGGGATCAGCCCCAGCATTTT.

This clonotype occurred many times. The chain carries TRBV19 and TRBJ2-5, with 12 positions matching TRBD2. This CDR3 comprises 16 residues. CDR1 LNHDA and CDR2 SQIVND come from the germline V gene (reference sequence). Germline trimming cut 6 bases from V and 4 bases from J; bases unmatched to any gene: 9. Here the CDR3 DNA reads TGTGCCAGTAGCTCGCGCGGGGGACTAGCGGGAGAGACCCAGTACTTC. Its translation: CASSSRGGLAGETQYF.

The rearrangement links TRBV9 to TRBJ2-6, with D maybe TRBD2 (5 bases). V lost 4 bases, J lost 3 bases, and 11 bases lay in between. Per germline, CDR1 SGDLS and CDR2 YYNGEE. This CDR3 is built from 15 residues. The CDR3 here is CASSLSRDGANVLTF. CDR3 nucleotide sequence: TGTGCCAGCAGCCTGTCCCGGGATGGGGCCAACGTCCTGACTTTC.

The J gene is TRBJ1-6, the V gene TRBV20-1; D remains ambiguous. Germline V CDR1 and CDR2: DFQATT, SNEGSKA (reference sequence). The V gene lost 0 bases and the J gene lost 2 bases, with 5 bases spanning the gap. The CDR3 is 14 residues long. The CDR3 region has the DNA TGCAGTGCTAGAGAAAGGGCCTATAATTCACCCCTCCACTTT. The encoded protein is CSARERAYNSPLHF.

The chain uses TRBV24-1 and TRBJ2-3, with D possibly being TRBD1 or TRBD2 (5 bases each). This CDR3 comprises 15 residues. CDR1 is KGHDR, CDR2 SFDVKD, per germline. V was cut by 3 bases and J by 5 bases, with 14 bases left in between. This chain's CDR3 is CATSDADMGEDTQYF. The CDR3 DNA sequence: TGTGCCACCAGTGATGCCGATATGGGGGAAGATACGCAGTATTTT.

This clonotype was found many times. V usage is TRBV7-9 and J usage is TRBJ2-7; perhaps D is TRBD1 or TRBD2 (6 bases each). The V end was cut by 5 bases, the J end by 1 base, with 18 bases between. The CDR3 has 16 amino acids. Germline V gene lookup returns CDR1 SEHNR and CDR2 FQNEAQ (reference sequence). CDR3 in amino acids: CASSSSGTGTSYEQYF. As DNA, the CDR3 is TGTGCCAGCAGCAGCTCCGGCACAGGGACTTCCTACGAGCAGTACTTC.

This clonotype came up a few times. The rearrangement joins TRBV29-1 to TRBJ2-3; no clear D. Trimming removed 5 bases from V and 0 bases from J, with 9 bases in between. The CDR3 covers 13 residues. Looked up from germline, CDR1 is SQVTM and CDR2 is ANQGSEA. The CDR3 bases are TGCAGCGTTAGCGCAACTAGCACAGATACGCAGTATTTT. Translation gives CSVSATSTDTQYF.

This clonotype was counted a single time. This could be a read error, since a much larger clone is one nucleotide away. The V call is TRBV6-1, the J call TRBJ2-1; the D gene is possibly TRBD2 (6 bases). CDR3 length: 17 amino acids. Trimming cost V 5 bases and J 2 bases, with 19 bases left between them. Per the germline V gene, CDR1 is MNHNS and CDR2 is SASEGT. The CDR3 nucleotides read TGTGCCAGCAGTCGTCCCGGAGGGAGTAGGCCCTACAATGAGCAGTTCTTC. Encoded protein: CASSRPGGSRPYNEQFF.

This clonotype was seen many times. The V and J genes are TRBV6-1 and TRBJ2-7; D uncertain. The CDR3 loop spans 11 amino acids. Germline CDR1 MNHNS, CDR2 SASEGT. V was cut by 8 bases and J by 0 bases, with 5 bases left in between. This CDR3 is CASGSSYEQYF. The CDR3 DNA is TGTGCCAGCGGCAGCTCCTACGAGCAGTACTTC.

This clonotype was counted many times. The chain is built from TRBV20-1 and TRBJ2-7, with 9 bases that match TRBD1. Per the germline V gene, CDR1 is DFQATT and CDR2 is SNEGSKA (reference sequence). The CDR3 runs 13 residues. The V gene end was trimmed by 1 base and the J gene end by 7 bases; junction bases not matched to a gene: 5. CDR3 sequence (DNA): TGCAGTGCTAGAGGAACAGGGGGCGAGGAGCAGTACTTC. Translating it yields CSARGTGGEEQYF.

The chain is built from TRBV3-2 and TRBJ1-5. TRBV3-2 is labeled a pseudogene. The CDR3 contains 14 residues. The CDR3 sequence: CASSQMGSNQPQHF. The CDR3 coding sequence is TGTGCCAGCAGCCAAATGGGGAGCAATCAGCCCCAGCATTTT.

This clonotype was picked up a small number of times. A clone one base away is much larger, so this may be a read error. This chain joins TRBV11-3 and TRBJ2-2; unclear D gene. CDR3 length equals 13 residues. The germline CDR1 and CDR2 sequences are SGHNT and YENEEA. CDR3 sequence: CASGLLGAGELFF. For the CDR3, the DNA is TGTGCCAGCGGCTTATTGGGTGCCGGGGAGCTGTTTTTT.

The chain has TRBV3-1 and TRBJ2-1; 8 nucleotides match TRBD1. CDR1 is LGHDT and CDR2 is YNNKEL in the germline V gene (reference sequence). Trimming took 6 bases from V and 5 from J; bases not matched to a gene: 12. This CDR3 is built from 16 residues. The CDR3 sequence is CASRRGGTGRDNEQFF. The CDR3 coding sequence is TGTGCCAGCAGGCGAGGCGGGACAGGACGTGACAATGAGCAGTTCTTC.

Ten or more counts support this clonotype. CDR3 in DNA: TGTGCCAGCAGTCGACCGACAGGCACAGATACGCAGTATTTT. Translation gives CASSRPTGTDTQYF. The chain recombines TRBV6-2 or TRBV6-3 with TRBJ2-3; possible D gene TRBD1, 5 bases. Germline CDR1 reads MNHEY; CDR2 reads SVGEGT. This CDR3 contains 14 residues. V lost 5 bases, J lost 1 base, and 10 bases lay in between.

This clonotype appeared many times. The chain combines TRBV9 with TRBJ2-4; 7 bases align to TRBD1. The CDR3 has 16 residues. Germline trimming cut 3 bases from V and 3 bases from J; bases unmatched to any gene: 9. Germline V gene data show CDR1 as SGDLS and CDR2 as YYNGEE. CDR3 nucleotide sequence: TGTGCCAGCAGCGGGGCACCCTGGGACAGCAAAAACATTCAGTACTTC. Encoded protein: CASSGAPWDSKNIQYF.

As regards this clonotype: This may be a read error, as it is one base from a much larger clone. The chain joins TRBV3-1 to TRBJ1-1; D gene unclear. Germline loops: CDR1 LGHDT, CDR2 YNNKEL (reference sequence). The V end was cut by 10 bases, the J end by 4 bases, with 28 bases between. There are 17 residues in the CDR3. CDR3 bases: TGTGCCAACAGACCCTCACGGGCCAAGAATCGGGGCACTGAAGCTTTCTTT. This sequence encodes CANRPSRAKNRGTEAFF.